One sample yielded the 2 T cell receptor beta chains listed below, sequenced in a study of blood T cell repertoires in COVID-19. Sequenced by immunoSEQ multiplex PCR; TCRdb stores in-frame clones only, minus some. Here the sample spans 400,000 to 500,000 clones, about 88% being singletons. Sample: PBMCs or T cells enriched from blood (not recorded which). Receptors originate from a woman under 30 who had been exposed to COVID-19.

This chain uses TRBV7-9 with TRBJ1-6, with 9 nucleotides matching TRBD1. The V segment lost 1 base and the J segment 7 bases; nucleotides outside the gene matches: 5. The V gene's germline CDR1 is SEHNR and CDR2 FQNEAQ (reference sequence). The CDR3 sequence is 16 residues long. The CDR3 coding sequence is TGTGCCAGCAGCTTAGGGTCGGGACAGGGAAATTCACCCCTCCACTTT. This codes for CASSLGSGQGNSPLHF.

V gene TRBV7-2 combines with J gene TRBJ1-1; D may be TRBD1 (5 bases). The CDR3 has 14 residues. Per germline, CDR1 SGHTA and CDR2 FQGNSA. Trimming took off 5 bases at V and 1 base at J, with 11 bases between the two ends. In DNA, the CDR3 is TGTGCCAGCAGCGTCAGGGTCGGGAACACTGAAGCTTTCTTT. Protein sequence: CASSVRVGNTEAFF.